The 2 T cell receptor beta chains reported below all come from one sample, sequenced in a study of blood T cell repertoires in COVID-19. The protocol was immunoSEQ multiplex PCR, while the TCRdb copy is restricted to in-frame clones and leaves out a portion. The sample has approximately 140,000 clones, approximately 82% seen once. Sequenced: peripheral blood. These receptors were taken from a human donor with acute or convalescent COVID-19. The donor label of this sample is uncertain.

This chain connects TRBV9 to TRBJ2-3; D gene uncertain. The V and J ends lost 0 bases and 5 bases respectively, with 13 bases between them. The germline gives CDR1 SGDLS, CDR2 YYNGEE. The CDR3 is 15 residues long. CDR3 sequence reads: CASSVDGQVGDTQYF. The CDR3 DNA sequence: TGTGCCAGCAGCGTAGATGGCCAGGTTGGAGATACGCAGTATTTT.

This chain joins TRBV3-1 (or the pseudogene TRBV3-2) and TRBJ2-4; 7 bases fit TRBD1. Per the germline V gene, CDR1 is LGHDT and CDR2 is YNNKEL (reference sequence). CDR3 length: 15 residues. After removal of 5 bases from V and 8 bases from J, the junction contained 12 bases not matched to a gene. Written as DNA, the CDR3 is TGTGCCAGCAGCGAAACGGGACAGCCAGGGGACATTCAGTACTTC. It translates to CASSETGQPGDIQYF.